These 2 T cell receptor beta chains were all obtained from the same sample, sequenced in a study of low-dose radiotherapy and immunotherapy resistance in tumors. Time point given: after trial treatment. Sample treatment: LDRT plus nivolumab, ipilimumab, low-dose cyclophosphamide and aspirin (RACIN trial). First-strand cDNA used TRAV- and TRBV-specific primers, covering alpha and beta chains. Both a constant-region primer and a V-primer adapter served to amplify TCRs across 15 to 20 PCR cycles. TCRdb processed the reads anew with MiXCR; each CDR3 protein has one entry. The data hold roughly 32,000 distinct CDR3 sequences, with approximately 49% observed a single time. This specimen consisted of PBMCs, obtained after low-dose radiotherapy plus immunotherapy. The source of these receptors is a male donor with gallbladder cancer.

In its sample, this clonotype is medium-sized (0.01 to 0.1%). This chain links TRBV7-9 with TRBJ2-1; unclear D gene. Trimming left V 0 bases short and J 6 bases short, with 3 bases between. This CDR3 contains 12 residues. Germline CDR1 is SEHNR and CDR2 is FQNEAQ (reference sequence). This chain's CDR3 is CASSLAVNEQFF. The CDR3 DNA sequence: TGTGCCAGCAGCTTAGCTGTCAATGAGCAGTTCTTC.

This clonotype was picked up many times. V is TRBV27 and J is TRBJ1-6, with D uncertain. CDR3 length: 16 amino acids. Germline-derived CDR1 and CDR2 are MNHEY and SMNVEV (reference sequence). V was clipped by 1 base and J by 4 bases, with 11 bases between them. The CDR3 sequence: CASSLYSEGYNSPLHF. DNA for the CDR3: TGTGCCAGCAGTTTATATTCGGAGGGTTATAATTCACCCCTCCACTTT.